Shown below are 19 T cell receptor beta chains from a single sample sequenced in a study of cytotoxic CD8 clonotypes in ibrutinib-treated CLL. Sequencing was performed with immunoSEQ multiplex PCR; in TCRdb, only in-frame clones are kept and a portion is missing. The sample records 250,000 to 350,000 clones, approximately 76% being singletons. Sequences were derived from PBMCs, sampled at disease progression, from a patient treated with ibrutinib. These receptors all come from a human donor with chronic lymphocytic leukemia.

The V gene is TRBV28, the J gene TRBJ2-7, with D possibly matching TRBD1 (5 bases). The CDR3 spans 17 residues. The V and J ends lost 2 bases and 0 bases respectively, with 17 bases between them. CDR1 is MDHEN, CDR2 SYDVKM, per germline. The CDR3 here is CASSLTEIGADSYEQYF. The CDR3 DNA sequence: TGTGCCAGCAGTTTAACCGAAATAGGGGCCGACTCCTACGAGCAGTACTTC.

The chain couples TRBV4-1 to TRBJ1-2, with 7 bases lining up with TRBD1. The length of the CDR3 is 16 residues. Germline V gene data show CDR1 as MGHRA and CDR2 as YSYEKL. The ends lost 4 bases at V and 2 bases at J; junction bases unmatched: 10. Written as DNA, the CDR3 is TGCGCCAGCAGCCGGTCAACAGGGGCGCCAAACTATGGCTACACCTTC. Protein product: CASSRSTGAPNYGYTF.

V gene TRBV19 combines with J gene TRBJ1-1; a weak D match, TRBD1 (5 bases). CDR1 is LNHDA and CDR2 is SQIVND in the germline V gene (reference sequence). This CDR3 comprises 16 residues. V shed 5 bases and J shed 1 base, with 17 bases lying between them. The CDR3 spells CASSPGKGQGNTEAFF. For the CDR3, the DNA is TGTGCCAGTAGTCCTGGGAAGGGTCAGGGGAACACTGAAGCTTTCTTT.

The CDR3 sequence: CAISEDTGGYTF. The CDR3 DNA reads TGTGCCATCAGTGAGGACACGGGTGGCTACACCTTC. The chain has TRBV10-3 and TRBJ1-2; D unclear. The CDR3 sequence is 12 residues long. Trimming removed 2 bases at V and 7 bases at J, with 8 bases between. Germline V lookup: CDR1 ENHRY, CDR2 SYGVKD.

The chain has TRBV5-4 and TRBJ1-2; D is unclear. Germline V gene sequence: CDR1 SGHNT, CDR2 YYREEE (reference sequence). The CDR3 is 13 amino acids. Trimming pared 0 bases from V and 4 bases from J, leaving 7 bases between. CDR3: CASSLEQSYGYTF. DNA of the CDR3: TGTGCCAGCAGCTTGGAACAAAGCTATGGCTACACCTTC.

The chain has TRBV10-3 and TRBJ2-1; 7 positions match TRBD1. Germline assignment: CDR1 ENHRY and CDR2 SYGVKD. The CDR3 has 16 amino acids. V gave up 3 bases and J gave up 4 bases; unmatched junction bases: 9. In DNA, the CDR3 is TGTGCCATCAGTGATCCTGGACAGGAAGGTTACAATGAGCAGTTCTTC. Translated, it gives CAISDPGQEGYNEQFF.

Only a few counts were recorded for this clone. The V and J genes are TRBV5-8 and TRBJ1-2; D remains unclear. CDR1 is SGHTS and CDR2 is YDEGEE in the germline V gene. V was clipped by 2 bases and J by 8 bases, with 7 bases between them. This CDR3 contains 11 residues. This chain's CDR3 is CASSFYVGYTF. CDR3 bases: TGTGCCAGCAGCTTTTATGTGGGCTACACCTTC.

J is TRBJ2-7 and V is TRBV2, with a tentative D call TRBD1 (5 bases). CDR1 SNHLY and CDR2 FYNNEI come from the germline V gene. This CDR3 contains 16 residues. Deletions cut 2 bases from V and 2 bases from J, with 16 bases between. The CDR3 region is CASSESSRQYPYEQYF. The CDR3 DNA sequence: TGTGCCAGCAGTGAATCATCGAGACAGTACCCCTACGAGCAGTACTTC.

The rearrangement uses TRBV19 and TRBJ1-1, with a possible D match to TRBD1 (5 bases). Germline CDR1 reads LNHDA; CDR2 reads SQIVND (reference sequence). The CDR3 is made up of 15 amino acids. V dropped 7 bases and J dropped 0 bases, with 15 bases sitting between them. DNA of the CDR3: TGTGCCAGTACTTTTCGGCAGGGCATGAACACTGAAGCTTTCTTT. Protein product: CASTFRQGMNTEAFF.

This rearrangement joins TRBV5-1 to TRBJ2-1, with TRBD2 identical over 12 bases. There are 16 residues in the CDR3. Germline CDR1 reads SGHRS; CDR2 reads YFSETQ. V was clipped by 3 bases and J by 7 bases; unmatched bases: 8. CDR3 in DNA: TGCGCCAGCAGCTCGACTAGCGGGAGTCTCCATAATGAGCAGTTCTTC. Translated, it gives CASSSTSGSLHNEQFF.

V is TRBV10-3 and J is TRBJ2-1, with D uncertain. V lost 6 bases, J lost 5 bases, and 14 bases lay in between. CDR1 and CDR2 from the germline V gene are ENHRY and SYGVKD. This CDR3 comprises 14 residues. CDR3 bases: TGTGCCATCAGCGGAAATAGGCTTAACAATGAGCAGTTCTTC. Protein: CAISGNRLNNEQFF.

This clone was detected a few times. V is TRBV10-2 and J is TRBJ1-2, with 10 bases fitting TRBD1. Germline CDR1 and CDR2: WSHSY and SAAADI. The J segment lost 6 bases and the V segment lost 6 bases, leaving 10 bases of the junction unmatched. The CDR3 covers 15 residues. DNA of the CDR3: TGCGCCAGCAGCCTTGACAGGGGGCAAAGTGATGGCTACACCTTC. Translated, it gives CASSLDRGQSDGYTF.

The gene calls are TRBV1 and TRBJ2-7; TRBD2 was called by the table and not checked on the DNA. TRBV1 is shown as a pseudogene. The CDR3 has 16 residues. The CDR3 loop is CTSSQDQREAGCEQYF. As DNA, the CDR3 is TGCACCAGCAGCCAAGACCAGCGGGAGGCTGGCTGCGAGCAGTACTTC.

This clone was observed a few times. CDR3 in amino acids: CASSIPGRPQHF. Here the CDR3 DNA reads TGTGCCAGTAGTATACCGGGGCGGCCCCAGCATTTT. This chain links TRBV19 with TRBJ1-5; D perhaps matches TRBD1 (5 bases). The CDR3 loop spans 12 amino acids. Trimming left V 2 bases short and J 9 bases short, with 8 bases between. Germline V gives CDR1 LNHDA, CDR2 SQIVND (reference sequence).

The J gene is TRBJ1-2, the V gene TRBV7-9, with a weak D call TRBD1 (5 bases). V shed 9 bases and J shed 3 bases, with 14 bases lying between them. CDR1 SEHNR and CDR2 FQNEAQ come from the germline V gene (reference sequence). The CDR3 is made up of 13 amino acids. The CDR3, as DNA: TGTGCCAGTCGGGACGAGCCCGACTATGGCTACACCTTC. Its translation: CASRDEPDYGYTF.

V gene TRBV4-3 combines with J gene TRBJ2-1; TRBD2 matches 8 bases. V shed 4 bases, J shed 11 bases, and the junction held 10 bases outside the gene matches. The germline gives CDR1 LGHNA, CDR2 YSLEER. This CDR3 has 14 amino acids. CDR3 in amino acids: CASSPSGRAGQQFF. Written as DNA, the CDR3 is TGCGCCAGCAGCCCAAGCGGGAGAGCCGGGCAGCAGTTCTTC.

This clone was observed a single time. The rearrangement links TRBV9 to TRBJ2-7, with 9 bases that match TRBD2. The V gene's germline CDR1 is SGDLS and CDR2 YYNGEE. CDR3 length equals 13 residues. Trimming removed 7 bases from V and 5 bases from J; junction bases left unmatched: 7. The CDR3 here is CASGAGGGDEQYF. The DNA for the CDR3 is TGTGCCAGCGGGGCGGGAGGGGGAGACGAGCAGTACTTC.

On this clone: Other DNA sequences in this specimen translate into the identical CDR3. The chain links TRBV18 to TRBJ2-2; no definite D call. This CDR3 region has 13 residues. V shed 2 bases and J shed 0 bases, with 1 base lying between them. Germline V CDR1 and CDR2: KGHSH, LQKENI. The CDR3 here is CASSPANTGELFF. CDR3 bases: TGTGCCAGCTCACCAGCGAACACCGGGGAGCTGTTTTTT. Based on the CDR3 plus reference TRBV18 and TRBJ2-2, the full variable domain is NAGVMQNPRHLVRRRGQEARLRCSPMKGHSHVYWYRQLPEEGLKFMVYLQKENIIDESGMPKERFSAEFPKEGPSILRIQQVVRGDSAAYFCASSPANTGELFFGEGSRLTVL.

The chain is built from TRBV29-1 and TRBJ2-5; D remains unclear. The CDR3 length is 11 residues. Germline V gives CDR1 SQVTM, CDR2 ANQGSEA. Trimming pared 4 bases from V and 5 bases from J, leaving 8 bases between. CDR3: CSVGGDETQYF. CDR3 DNA sequence: TGCAGCGTTGGCGGCGACGAGACCCAGTACTTC.